Below, 13 T cell receptor beta chains from the same sample are listed, as sequenced in a study of lymphopenia after photon versus proton radiotherapy. Clones were sequenced by immunoSEQ multiplex PCR, and TCRdb holds only the in-frame ones, with some missing. The table lists 25,000 to 35,000 clones, about nine tenths of them singletons, with approximately 6.6% in the top ten. Here the sequenced sample was peripheral blood, taken from a patient treated with photon-based radiotherapy. Receptors were obtained from a woman in her forties or fifties with pancreatic cancer.

V is TRBV28 and J is TRBJ2-5; 9 nucleotides align to TRBD1. The junction had 5 bases not matched to a gene; V was cut back by 4 bases and J by 5 bases. Germline-derived CDR1 and CDR2 are MDHEN and SYDVKM. This CDR3 is 14 amino acids long. CDR3 in amino acids: CASSWTGVVETQYF. Here the CDR3 DNA reads TGTGCCAGCAGTTGGACAGGGGTCGTGGAGACCCAGTACTTC.

This rearrangement joins TRBV7-4 to TRBJ2-5; TRBD2 is a possible D gene (6 bases). The CDR3 covers 13 residues. Germline V gene lookup returns CDR1 SGHVT and CDR2 SQSDAQ. Trimming took 4 bases from V and 7 from J, leaving 13 bases between them. The CDR3 loop is CASSSRDLGTQYF. The CDR3 bases are TGTGCCAGCAGCTCAAGGGACTTGGGGACCCAGTACTTC. The full variable domain, its missing parts supplied by reference TRBV7-4 and TRBJ2-5, is GAGVSQSPRYKVAKRGRDVALRCDSISGHVTLYWYRQTLGQGSEVLTYSQSDAQRDKSGRPSGRFSAERPERSVSTLKIQRTEQGDSAVYLCASSSRDLGTQYFGPGTRLLVL.

The gene calls are TRBV7-6 and TRBJ1-5; 7 nucleotides align to TRBD1. This CDR3 region has 16 residues. Germline V lookup: CDR1 SGHVS, CDR2 FNYEAQ. The trim removed 1 base at V and 1 base at J, leaving 4 bases unmatched. The CDR3, as DNA: TGTGCCAGCAGCTTAGGACAGGGCCCCAGCAATCAGCCCCAGCATTTT. Its translation: CASSLGQGPSNQPQHF.

This clone was recorded only once. The CDR3 loop reads CAWSPRHISNQPQHF. The CDR3 DNA reads as TGTGCCTGGAGTCCCCGACATATTAGCAATCAGCCCCAGCATTTT. V gene TRBV30 combines with J gene TRBJ1-5; D not resolved. The CDR3 consists of 15 residues. Trimming removed 2 bases at V and 0 bases at J, with 11 bases between. Germline CDR1 GTSNPN, CDR2 SVGIG (reference sequence).

The chain joins TRBV7-9 to TRBJ2-4; D may be TRBD1 or TRBD2 (7 bases each). With 4 bases removed from V and 8 bases from J, the gap between germline ends came to 15 bases. CDR1 SEHNR and CDR2 FQNEAQ come from the germline V gene (reference sequence). The CDR3 consists of 14 residues. CDR3 sequence: CASSSPQGGYIQYF. The CDR3 coding sequence is TGTGCCAGCAGCTCCCCCCAGGGGGGGTACATTCAGTACTTC.

The rearrangement joins TRBV27 to TRBJ2-2; perhaps D is TRBD1 or TRBD2 (5 bases each). The V and J ends lost 6 bases and 4 bases respectively, with 21 bases between them. Germline V gene data show CDR1 as MNHEY and CDR2 as SMNVEV (reference sequence). CDR3 length: 17 residues. CDR3 sequence (DNA): TGTGCCAGCAGCTACTCTGGGACCAACTCTCTCACCGGGGAGCTGTTTTTT. This sequence encodes CASSYSGTNSLTGELFF.

The rearrangement joins TRBV6-5 to TRBJ2-7; TRBD1 matches at 8 bases. The CDR3 consists of 15 residues. Germline V gene lookup returns CDR1 MNHEY and CDR2 SVGAGI. Losses at the gene ends were 7 bases for V and 4 bases for J; bases not matched to a gene: 12. Here the CDR3 reads CASTQDRANLYEQYF. The DNA for the CDR3 is TGTGCCAGCACCCAGGACAGGGCCAACCTATACGAGCAGTACTTC.

This chain joins TRBV15 and TRBJ1-2; D not certain. V was pared by 1 base and J by 6 bases, with 12 bases between. The CDR3 runs to 14 residues. Germline CDR1 LNHNV, CDR2 YYDKDF (reference sequence). The CDR3 sequence is CATSRGGFPHGYTF. CDR3 nucleotides: TGTGCCACCAGCAGAGGTGGGTTCCCCCATGGCTACACCTTC.

This clone was recorded only once. V and J are TRBV29-1 and TRBJ2-2; 8 nucleotides align to TRBD1. This CDR3 region has 14 residues. V shed 7 bases, J shed 4 bases, and the junction held 8 bases outside the gene matches. Germline values: CDR1 SQVTM, CDR2 ANQGSEA. CDR3 DNA sequence: TGCAGCGCTGATAAGGACAGGGCCACCGGGGAGCTGTTTTTT. This codes for CSADKDRATGELFF.

V usage is TRBV15 and J usage is TRBJ2-1; D unclear. V was shortened by 0 bases and J by 8 bases, with 5 bases between the two germline ends. This CDR3 has 12 amino acids. Germline CDR1 LNHNV, CDR2 YYDKDF (reference sequence). The CDR3 coding sequence is TGTGCCACCAGCAGAGAGGCGTATGAGCAGTTCTTC. This codes for CATSREAYEQFF.

The chain couples TRBV27 to TRBJ1-5; D remains unclear. V lost 6 bases to trimming and J lost 2 bases, with 11 bases between them. Germline V gene data show CDR1 as MNHEY and CDR2 as SMNVEV (reference sequence). The length of the CDR3 is 14 residues. This chain's CDR3 is CASRSIGGNQPQHF. The CDR3 DNA sequence: TGTGCCAGCAGGTCCATTGGTGGCAATCAGCCCCAGCATTTT.

The chain employs TRBV4-3 and TRBJ2-5; TRBD2 might be the D (5 bases). The germline V and J ends were trimmed by 6 bases and 8 bases, with 16 bases remaining between them. This CDR3 has 13 residues. Germline values: CDR1 LGHNA, CDR2 YSLEER. The CDR3 loop is CASSLGLQGTQYF. The CDR3 coding sequence is TGCGCCAGCAGTCTTGGACTTCAAGGAACCCAGTACTTC.

The V call is TRBV5-6, the J call TRBJ2-1, with a tentative D call TRBD2 (6 bases). CDR3 size: 15 residues. V was trimmed by 4 bases and J by 6 bases, leaving 17 bases between them. Germline CDR1 SGHDT, CDR2 YYEEEE. Here the CDR3 reads CASSPTGSPSNEQFF. The CDR3 DNA reads TGTGCCAGCAGCCCCACCGGGAGCCCCTCCAATGAGCAGTTCTTC.